This T cell receptor beta chain was observed in a study of T cell repertoires in cytomegalovirus infection. MiXCR, run by TCRdb on the reads, gives a single entry per CDR3 protein. The sample includes roughly 81,000 distinct CDR3 sequences, 3.7% of them seen just once. This clonotype was counted at least ten times. The germline V gene has CDR1 SEHNR and CDR2 FQNEAQ (reference sequence). The CDR3 runs 13 residues. Trimming left V 1 base short and J 1 base short, with 4 bases between. The V call is TRBV7-9, the J call TRBJ2-5; no clear D. The specimen sequenced was PBMCs. The origin of this receptor is a human donor in good health (CMV status not recorded). Some clones in this sample may be carry-over from other donors' samples. The CDR3 region has the DNA TGTGCCAGCAGCTTAGTTCCCCAAGAGACCCAGTACTTC. Amino acids: CASSLVPQETQYF. Drawing the rest from reference TRBV7-9 and TRBJ2-5, the complete variable domain is DTGVSQNPRHKITKRGQNVTFRCDPISEHNRLYWYRQTLGQGPEFLTYFQNEAQLEKSRLLSDRFSAERPKGSFSTLEIQRTEQGDSAMYLCASSLVPQETQYFGPGTRLLVL.